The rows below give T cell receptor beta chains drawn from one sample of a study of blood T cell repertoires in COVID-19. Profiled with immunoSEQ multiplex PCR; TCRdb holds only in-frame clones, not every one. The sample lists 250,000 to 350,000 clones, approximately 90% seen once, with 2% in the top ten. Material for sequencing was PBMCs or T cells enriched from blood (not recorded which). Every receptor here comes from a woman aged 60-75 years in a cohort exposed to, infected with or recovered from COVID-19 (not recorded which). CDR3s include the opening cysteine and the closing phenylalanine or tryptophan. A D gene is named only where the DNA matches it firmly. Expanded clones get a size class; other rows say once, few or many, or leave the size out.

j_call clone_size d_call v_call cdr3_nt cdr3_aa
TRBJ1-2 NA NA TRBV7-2 TGTGCCAGCAGCTTAGAGCAGGGCTATTATGGCTACACCTTC CASSLEQGYYGYTF
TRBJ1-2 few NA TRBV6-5 TGTGCCAGCAGTTACCTAGCCGGGACATCAAATGGCTACACCTTC CASSYLAGTSNGYTF
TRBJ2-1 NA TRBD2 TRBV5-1 TGCGCCAGCAGCCGGCGACTAGCGGGAGGCAATGAGCAGTTCTTC CASSRRLAGGNEQFF
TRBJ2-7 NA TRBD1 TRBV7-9 TGTGCCAGCAGCTTAAATGCCGGGACAGGGAATCACGAGCAGTACTTC CASSLNAGTGNHEQYF
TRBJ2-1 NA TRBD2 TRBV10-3 TGTGCCACCAAGTCCGGACTAGTCTACAATGAGCAGTTCTTC CATKSGLVYNEQFF
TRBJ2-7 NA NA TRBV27 TGTGCCAGCAGTCCTTCGACGGGGGAGAGCTCCTACGAGCAGTACTTC CASSPSTGESSYEQYF
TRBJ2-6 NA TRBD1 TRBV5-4 TGTGCCAGCAGCTCAGGGGGCTCCCACTCTGGGGCCAACGTCCTGACTTTC CASSSGGSHSGANVLTF
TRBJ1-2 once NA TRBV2 TGTGCCAGCAGGACAGAAGGTGGCTACACCTTC CASRTEGGYTF
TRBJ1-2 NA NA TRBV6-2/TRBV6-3 TGTGCCAGCAGTTACTCGCGACTGGAAGTCTATGGCTACACCTTC CASSYSRLEVYGYTF
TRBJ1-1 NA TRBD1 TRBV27 TGTGCCAGCAGCTTTAAACAGGGGACCCCAAACACTGAAGCTTTCTTT CASSFKQGTPNTEAFF
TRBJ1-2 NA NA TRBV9 TGTGCCAGCAGCGCGGGAGGGAATAACTATGGCTACACCTTC CASSAGGNNYGYTF
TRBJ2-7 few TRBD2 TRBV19 TGTGCCAGTAGCCTGAAGCGGGAGGCGCCCTACGAGCAGTACTTC CASSLKREAPYEQYF
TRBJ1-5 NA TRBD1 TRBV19 TGTGCCAGTAGCCAGACAGGGGGGGTAGATCAGCCCCAGCATTTT CASSQTGGVDQPQHF
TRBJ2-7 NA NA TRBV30 TGTGCCTGGAGTGAGGGGCCCTACGAGCAGTACTTC CAWSEGPYEQYF
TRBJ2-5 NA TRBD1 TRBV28 TGTGCCAGCAGTTTATGGGCGGGGACAGGGAAAGAGACCCAGTACTTC CASSLWAGTGKETQYF
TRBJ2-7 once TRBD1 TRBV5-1 TGCGCCAGCAGCGCGGTAGGGACAGGTTCCGGCGAGCAGTACTTC CASSAVGTGSGEQYF
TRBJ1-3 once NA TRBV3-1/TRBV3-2 TGTGCCAGCAGCCAGTCGGGGGGAAACACCATATATTTT CASSQSGGNTIYF